A single sample gave rise to the 10 T cell receptor beta chains below, sequenced in a study of brain T cells in children with intractable seizures. The assay was immunoSEQ multiplex PCR, and TCRdb's table has in-frame clones only and misses some. Among around 80,000 clones, 90% to 95% were seen once, and the ten largest hold about 23%. The sequenced sample was peripheral blood, obtained at surgery. The receptor source for this set is a girl aged 2 to 9 with Rasmussen encephalitis and intractable seizures.

The chain combines TRBV4-1 with TRBJ1-2; 10 nucleotides line up with TRBD1. Germline CDR1 reads MGHRA; CDR2 reads YSYEKL. J was trimmed by 5 bases and V by 5 bases; bases with no gene match: 8. This CDR3 has 15 amino acids. The CDR3: CASSYPGTGEYGYTF. The CDR3, as DNA: TGCGCCAGCAGCTATCCCGGGACAGGGGAATATGGCTACACCTTC.

The gene calls are TRBV27 and TRBJ2-7; D gene uncertain. V was clipped by 0 bases and J by 5 bases, with 8 bases between them. CDR3 length: 13 amino acids. Germline V gene data show CDR1 as MNHEY and CDR2 as SMNVEV (reference sequence). This CDR3 is CASSLSLRNEQYF. CDR3 DNA: TGTGCCAGCAGTTTATCATTAAGGAACGAGCAGTACTTC.

The chain uses TRBV29-1 and TRBJ2-4, with a tentative D call TRBD1 (5 bases). V was pared by 8 bases and J by 5 bases, with 13 bases between. Germline V gene sequence: CDR1 SQVTM, CDR2 ANQGSEA. The CDR3 sequence is 12 residues long. CDR3 nucleotide sequence: TGCAGCATCTTGACAGATCAAAACATTCAGTACTTC. This sequence encodes CSILTDQNIQYF.

This clone came up a few times. The genes are TRBV29-1 and TRBJ1-1; no reliable D call. V lost 5 bases and J 5 bases, leaving 12 bases between the germline ends. The CDR3 spans 12 residues. Germline V lookup: CDR1 SQVTM, CDR2 ANQGSEA. CDR3 sequence reads: CSVSGVDTEAFF. The CDR3 DNA reads as TGCAGCGTTAGTGGAGTTGATACTGAAGCTTTCTTT.

The chain uses TRBV5-4 and TRBJ2-1, with a weak D call TRBD2 (7 bases). Looked up from germline, CDR1 is SGHNT and CDR2 is YYREEE (reference sequence). V was trimmed by 2 bases and J by 1 base, leaving 16 bases between them. This CDR3 contains 17 residues. The CDR3 nucleotides read TGTGCCAGCAGCTTAAGCCCCCGGGGGGCTTCCTACAATGAGCAGTTCTTC. Translating gives CASSLSPRGASYNEQFF.

The chain uses TRBV5-4 and TRBJ1-2; D perhaps matches TRBD1 (5 bases). The V and J ends lost 0 bases and 3 bases respectively, with 12 bases between them. Germline lookup yields CDR1 SGHNT and CDR2 YYREEE (reference sequence). The CDR3 covers 15 residues. The chain's CDR3 is CASSLAIGGDYGYTF. The CDR3 DNA is TGTGCCAGCAGCTTGGCCATCGGGGGGGACTATGGCTACACCTTC.

This clone was counted once. The genes are TRBV11-2 and TRBJ2-2; possible D gene TRBD1, 6 bases. This CDR3 region has 15 residues. Trimming removed 5 bases from V and 6 bases from J, with 16 bases in between. Per germline, CDR1 SGHAT and CDR2 FQNNGV. The CDR3 protein is CASSPRTEVAGELFF. For the CDR3, the DNA is TGTGCCAGCAGCCCCCGGACAGAAGTCGCCGGGGAGCTGTTTTTT.

The chain combines TRBV11-2 with TRBJ1-1; D not certain. V dropped 5 bases and J dropped 5 bases, with 15 bases sitting between them. The germline CDR1 and CDR2 sequences are SGHAT and FQNNGV. CDR3 length: 14 amino acids. The DNA of the CDR3 is TGTGCCAGCAGCCGACCCGTGGGAGGGACTGAAGCTTTCTTT. Protein sequence: CASSRPVGGTEAFF.

V is TRBV11-3 and J is TRBJ2-7; 13 nucleotides line up with TRBD2. The J segment lost 1 base and the V segment lost 5 bases, leaving 8 bases of the junction unmatched. CDR1 SGHNT and CDR2 YENEEA come from the germline V gene. The CDR3 totals 17 residues. The CDR3: CASSGGTSGTSSYEQYF. The CDR3 nucleotides are TGTGCCAGCAGCGGAGGGACTAGCGGGACCAGTTCCTACGAGCAGTACTTC. Filled out from reference TRBV11-3 and TRBJ2-7, the complete variable domain reads EAGVVQSPRYKIIEKKQPVAFWCNPISGHNTLYWYLQNLGQGPELLIRYENEEAVDDSQLPKDRFSAERLKGVDSTLKIQPAELGDSAVYLCASSGGTSGTSSYEQYFGPGTRLTVT.

This chain joins TRBV5-4 and TRBJ1-2; 7 bases map to TRBD1. From germline, CDR1 is SGHNT and CDR2 YYREEE (reference sequence). V was pared by 0 bases and J by 4 bases, with 12 bases of the junction left unmatched. The CDR3 sequence is 17 residues long. The CDR3 nucleotides are TGTGCCAGCAGCTTGGACCCTTGGAGGGGGCAGGGCTATGGCTACACCTTC. Translating gives CASSLDPWRGQGYGYTF.